This TCR beta chain emerged from a study of blood T cell repertoires in COVID-19. Study details: Acute and convalescent COVID-19 samples came from the United States, Italy and Spain.

Germline V gene data show CDR1 as SGHNT and CDR2 as YENEEA. Trimming pared 5 bases from V and 1 base from J, leaving 11 bases between. The CDR3 extends over 14 amino acids. Participants were aged about 18 to 100 years, lived in around 25 US areas, and enrolled virtually. Categorization into cohorts depended on clinical history that participants reported. The authors' processing: Scientists estimated how many nucleated cells there were by amplifying reference gene primers. The data were produced by immunoSEQ multiplex PCR, yet TCRdb's version contains in-frame clones alone and is incomplete. V and J calls and clone size are given by that table; D and trimming were obtained from the DNA. This table holds around 220,000 clones, about 90% found once.

The source is a woman in her fifties or sixties with acute COVID-19. The sequenced sample consisted of PBMCs or T cells enriched from blood (not recorded which). The chain links TRBV11-3 to TRBJ1-1; D may be TRBD1 (5 bases). The DNA for the CDR3 is TGTGCCAGCAGCCCGACAGAAGGGAACACTGAAGCTTTCTTT. It yields the protein CASSPTEGNTEAFF.